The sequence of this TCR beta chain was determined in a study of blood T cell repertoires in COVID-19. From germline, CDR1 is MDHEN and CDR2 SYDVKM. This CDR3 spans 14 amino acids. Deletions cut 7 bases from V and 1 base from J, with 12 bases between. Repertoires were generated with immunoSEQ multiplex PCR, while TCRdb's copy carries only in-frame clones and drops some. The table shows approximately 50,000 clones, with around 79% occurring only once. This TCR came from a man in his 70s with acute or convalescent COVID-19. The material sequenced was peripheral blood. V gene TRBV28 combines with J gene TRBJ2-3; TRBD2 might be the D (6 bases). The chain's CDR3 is CASTGEVGTDTQYF. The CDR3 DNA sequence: TGTGCCAGCACTGGGGAGGTCGGCACAGATACGCAGTATTTT. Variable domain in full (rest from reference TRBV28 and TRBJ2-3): DVKVTQSSRYLVKRTGEKVFLECVQDMDHENMFWYRQDPGLGLRLIYFSYDVKMKEKGDIPEGYSVSREKKERFSLILESASTNQTSMYLCASTGEVGTDTQYFGPGTRLTVL.